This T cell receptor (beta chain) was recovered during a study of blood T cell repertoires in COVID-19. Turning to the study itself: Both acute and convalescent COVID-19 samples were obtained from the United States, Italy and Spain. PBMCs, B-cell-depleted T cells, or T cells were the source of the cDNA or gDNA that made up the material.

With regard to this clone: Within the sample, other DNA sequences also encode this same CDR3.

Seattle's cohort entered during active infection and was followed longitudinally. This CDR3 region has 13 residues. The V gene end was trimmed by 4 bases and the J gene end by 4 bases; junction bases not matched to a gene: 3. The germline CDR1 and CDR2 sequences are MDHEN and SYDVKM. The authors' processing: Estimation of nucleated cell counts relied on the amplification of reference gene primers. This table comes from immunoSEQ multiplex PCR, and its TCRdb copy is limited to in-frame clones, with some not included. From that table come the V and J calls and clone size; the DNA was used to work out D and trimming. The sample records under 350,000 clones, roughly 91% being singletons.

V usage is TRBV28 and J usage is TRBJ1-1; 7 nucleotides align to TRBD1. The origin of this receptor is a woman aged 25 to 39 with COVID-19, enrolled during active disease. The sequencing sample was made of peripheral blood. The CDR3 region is CASSSPGGTEAFF. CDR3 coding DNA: TGTGCCAGCAGTTCGCCAGGGGGCACTGAAGCTTTCTTT.